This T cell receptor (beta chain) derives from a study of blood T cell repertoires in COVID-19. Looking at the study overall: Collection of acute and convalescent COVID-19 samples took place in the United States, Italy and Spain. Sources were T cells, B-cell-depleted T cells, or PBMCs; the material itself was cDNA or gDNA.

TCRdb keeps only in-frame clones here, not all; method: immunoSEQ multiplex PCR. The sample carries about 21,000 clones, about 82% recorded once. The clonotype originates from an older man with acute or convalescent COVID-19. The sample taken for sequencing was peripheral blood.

The CDR3 region is CASSFQGQDNSPLHF. The CDR3 region has the DNA TGTGCCAGCAGTTTTCAGGGACAGGATAATTCACCCCTCCACTTT. The chain joins TRBV28 to TRBJ1-6; 8 bases are a match to TRBD1. V shed 3 bases, J shed 5 bases, and the junction held 3 bases outside the gene matches. This CDR3 is 15 amino acids long. The germline V gene encodes CDR1 MDHEN and CDR2 SYDVKM.